This T cell receptor (beta chain) was found in a study of blood T cell repertoires in COVID-19. Study background: Material from acute and convalescent COVID-19 was sourced from the United States, Italy and Spain. T cells, B-cell-depleted T cells, or PBMCs provided the cDNA or gDNA that served as material.

The authors' processing: Amplification of reference gene primers provided the estimated nucleated cell counts. Only in-frame clones appear in the TCRdb table, and some are missing; sequencing was by immunoSEQ multiplex PCR. The V and J calls and clone size are taken from that table; D and trimming were inferred from the DNA. Seen here are almost 15,000 clones, 70% to 90% observed once, and the top ten hold roughly 2.5%. The V gene end was trimmed by 7 bases and the J gene end by 5 bases; junction bases not matched to a gene: 8. The CDR3 length is 15 residues. Germline-derived CDR1 and CDR2 are LNHNV and YYDKDF (reference sequence).

This clonotype originated in a woman between 65 and 79 years old in a cohort sampled during active or convalescent COVID-19. The chain recombines TRBV15 with TRBJ1-5, with 10 bases matching TRBD1. Sequenced: peripheral blood. Here the CDR3 DNA reads TGTGCCACCACGACCGGGGACAGGGGTTATCAGCCCCAGCATTTT. This sequence encodes CATTTGDRGYQPQHF. Filled out from reference TRBV15 and TRBJ1-5, the complete variable domain reads DAMVIQNPRYQVTQFGKPVTLSCSQTLNHNVMYWYQQKSSQAPKLLFHYYDKDFNNEADTPDNFQSRRPNTSFCFLDIRSPGLGDTAMYLCATTTGDRGYQPQHFGDGTRLSIL.